The 29 T cell receptor beta chains presented below share a single source sample, sequenced in a study of cytomegalovirus exposure and HLA in healthy donors. Primers included in the PCR were 60 Vbeta and 13 Jbeta primers. Assay used: immunoSEQ multiplex PCR; TCRdb lists only in-frame clones, some missing. Recorded for this sample: about 75,000 clones. The sample was PBMCs. These TCRs come from a man aged 18-30 years in good health and CMV-seropositive.

This chain uses TRBV7-2 with TRBJ2-7; possibly TRBD2 for D (6 bases). V dropped 7 bases and J dropped 2 bases, with 15 bases sitting between them. The CDR3 runs to 14 residues. In germline, CDR1 is SGHTA, CDR2 FQGNSA. The CDR3 reads CASTPGSGTYEQYF. In DNA form, the CDR3 reads TGTGCCAGCACCCCCGGTAGCGGAACCTACGAGCAGTACTTC.

The chain is built from TRBV28 and TRBJ1-5; 8 bases line up with TRBD1. Per the germline V gene, CDR1 is MDHEN and CDR2 is SYDVKM. The ends lost 5 bases at V and 3 bases at J; junction bases unmatched: 3. The CDR3 has 14 residues. The CDR3 DNA reads TGTGCCAGCAGTGAACAGGGGGACAATCAGCCCCAGCATTTT. It encodes CASSEQGDNQPQHF.

CDR3 nucleotide sequence: TGTGCCAGCAGTGAAGCGCTCGCCGAGCAGTACTTC. It codes for CASSEALAEQYF. The chain has TRBV2 and TRBJ2-5; D unresolved. The J call may not be correct, given that the DNA end is closer to TRBJ2-7. This CDR3 region has 12 residues. Germline V gene sequence: CDR1 SNHLY, CDR2 FYNNEI.

The CDR3 region is CASSASNRGDYGYTF. In DNA form, the CDR3 reads TGTGCCAGCAGTGCCTCCAACAGGGGGGACTATGGCTACACCTTC. This rearrangement joins TRBV6-1 to TRBJ1-2; TRBD1 matches 8 bases. This CDR3 is built from 15 residues. V was clipped by 4 bases and J by 3 bases; unmatched bases: 7. Germline CDR1 reads MNHNS; CDR2 reads SASEGT.

The chain joins TRBV7-9 to TRBJ2-2, with 7 bases that match TRBD2. CDR1 is SEHNR, CDR2 FQNEAQ, per germline (reference sequence). CDR3 length equals 17 residues. With 1 base clipped from V and 0 bases from J, the junction kept 5 bases outside the gene matches. DNA of the CDR3: TGTGCCAGCAGCTTAGTCGGGCTAGCGGCGAACACCGGGGAGCTGTTTTTT. Its protein is CASSLVGLAANTGELFF.

The rearrangement links TRBV5-1 to TRBJ2-6; the D is unclear. Germline lookup yields CDR1 SGHRS and CDR2 YFSETQ. The CDR3 totals 15 residues. The V and J ends lost 1 base and 2 bases respectively, with 7 bases between them. Here the CDR3 DNA reads TGCGCCAGCAGCTTGTCAGTTACTGGGGCCAACGTCCTGACTTTC. This translates into CASSLSVTGANVLTF.

V and J are TRBV30 and TRBJ2-3; 12 positions agree with TRBD2. The CDR3 spans 14 residues. Germline CDR1 GTSNPN, CDR2 SVGIG (reference sequence). V dropped 4 bases and J dropped 2; count of bases not matched to a gene: 1. The CDR3 here is CAWTSGGATDTQYF. CDR3 bases: TGTGCCTGGACTAGCGGGGGGGCCACAGATACGCAGTATTTT.

The J gene is TRBJ1-1, the V gene TRBV27; the match to TRBD1 covers 10 bases. Germline trimming cut 3 bases from V and 11 bases from J; bases unmatched to any gene: 15. CDR1 and CDR2 (germline): MNHEY, SMNVEV (reference sequence). CDR3 length equals 16 residues. The CDR3 bases are TGTGCCAGCAGTTTCCGGGACAGGGGCACGGGGCTAGGGGCTTTCTTT. Translating gives CASSFRDRGTGLGAFF.

The chain has TRBV4-2 and TRBJ2-4, with D perhaps matching TRBD1 (5 bases). Trimming removed 1 base from V and 1 base from J, with 5 bases in between. The CDR3 has 14 amino acids. CDR1 is LGHNA, CDR2 YNFKEQ, per germline. CDR3 nucleotides: TGTGCCAGCAGCCAAGCAGGGGCCAAAAACATTCAGTACTTC. Residues: CASSQAGAKNIQYF.

The CDR3 DNA reads as TGTGCCACCAGCAGGGGACTCCCGCCGGGGCAGTTCTTC. Translated, it gives CATSRGLPPGQFF. This rearrangement joins TRBV15 to TRBJ2-1; TRBD2 is a possible D gene (6 bases). The CDR3 runs 13 residues. CDR1 is LNHNV and CDR2 is YYDKDF in the germline V gene (reference sequence). Trimming removed 3 bases at V and 12 bases at J, with 15 bases between.

The chain links TRBV11-2 to TRBJ1-5; 7 nucleotides line up with TRBD1. Germline assignment: CDR1 SGHAT and CDR2 FQNNGV. With V trimmed by 5 bases and J by 3 bases, 7 bases remained unmatched. This CDR3 spans 15 amino acids. The CDR3 nucleotides are TGTGCCAGCAGCCTAACCGGGACAGTCAATCAGCCCCAGCATTTT. Its protein product is CASSLTGTVNQPQHF.

The chain combines TRBV6-6 with TRBJ2-5, with TRBD2 matching over 12 bases. The germline V gene encodes CDR1 MNHNY and CDR2 SVGAGI (reference sequence). The CDR3 contains 16 residues. With V trimmed by 7 bases and J by 5 bases, 11 bases remained unmatched. The CDR3 reads CASTQLTSGGRETQYF. In nucleotides, the CDR3 is TGTGCCAGCACTCAACTGACTAGCGGGGGCCGGGAGACCCAGTACTTC.

The genes are TRBV5-5 and TRBJ2-5; TRBD1 might be the D (6 bases). The V gene's germline CDR1 is SGHKS and CDR2 YYEKEE (reference sequence). V gave up 1 base and J gave up 1 base, with 11 bases separating them. The CDR3 spans 15 residues. The CDR3 DNA sequence: TGTGCCAGCAGCTTGATGGGACAACCCCAAGAGACCCAGTACTTC. Protein: CASSLMGQPQETQYF.

The rearrangement joins TRBV5-6 to TRBJ1-3; no clear D gene. Trimming stripped 3 bases from V and 0 bases from J, with 13 bases between. The V gene's germline CDR1 is SGHDT and CDR2 YYEEEE. This CDR3 spans 16 amino acids. The CDR3 bases are TGTGCCAGCAGCTCTGGGCTTGTCGCCTCTGGAAACACCATATATTTT. Residues: CASSSGLVASGNTIYF.

The rearrangement joins TRBV7-2 to TRBJ2-2, with 8 bases fitting TRBD2. Germline lookup yields CDR1 SGHTA and CDR2 FQGNSA. V lost 7 bases to trimming and J lost 7 bases; unmatched junction nucleotides: 14. The CDR3 extends over 16 amino acids. CDR3 nucleotides: TGTGCCAGCACCACCGGGGGTAGCGGGATTCACGGGGAGCTGTTTTTT. It is translated as CASTTGGSGIHGELFF.

As regards this clone: This sample also contains other DNA sequences that code for the same CDR3. As DNA, the CDR3 is TGTGCCAGCACCAGGCCTCCCAGGGGCTATGGCTACACCTTC. Its protein is CASTRPPRGYGYTF. The chain uses TRBV5-6 and TRBJ1-2; perhaps TRBD1 as D (6 bases). This CDR3 region has 14 residues. Trimming took 6 bases from V and 4 from J, leaving 16 bases between them. Germline V CDR1 and CDR2: SGHDT, YYEEEE.

The CDR3 region is CATSRDWGEAGGGTDTQYF. The CDR3 coding sequence is TGTGCCACCAGCAGAGATTGGGGGGAAGCGGGAGGGGGGACAGATACGCAGTATTTT. The chain links TRBV15 to TRBJ2-3; TRBD2 aligns across 10 bases. V lost 0 bases to trimming and J lost 3 bases; unmatched junction nucleotides: 12. CDR3 length: 19 amino acids. Germline V gene data show CDR1 as LNHNV and CDR2 as YYDKDF (reference sequence).

CDR3 region: CASSLTMANTEAFF. The DNA for the CDR3 is TGTGCCAGCAGTTTAACAATGGCCAACACTGAAGCTTTCTTT. This chain connects TRBV27 to TRBJ1-1; no clear D gene. The CDR3 is 14 residues long. Germline lookup yields CDR1 MNHEY and CDR2 SMNVEV (reference sequence). The V gene lost 2 bases and the J gene lost 2 bases, with 9 bases spanning the gap.

The chain links TRBV27 to TRBJ2-7; D possibly corresponds to TRBD2 (6 bases). The CDR3 is 13 amino acids. The V end lost 11 bases, the J end lost 5 bases, and 19 bases lay between the germline ends. Germline V lookup: CDR1 MNHEY, CDR2 SMNVEV (reference sequence). CDR3 amino acids: CAVKEAGIHEQYF. DNA of the CDR3: TGTGCCGTCAAAGAAGCGGGCATCCACGAGCAGTACTTC.

The V call is TRBV9, the J call TRBJ2-7, with D possibly matching TRBD2 (6 bases). The V and J ends lost 4 bases and 0 bases respectively, with 11 bases between them. The CDR3 is made up of 14 amino acids. Germline V lookup: CDR1 SGDLS, CDR2 YYNGEE. CDR3 region: CASSLRLDSYEQYF. In DNA form, the CDR3 reads TGTGCCAGCAGCCTTCGACTAGACTCCTACGAGCAGTACTTC.

V gene TRBV2 combines with J gene TRBJ1-2, with 7 nucleotides matching TRBD1. The CDR3 spans 14 residues. V was pared by 5 bases and J by 0 bases, with 3 bases of the junction left unmatched. CDR1 and CDR2 (germline): SNHLY, FYNNEI. CDR3 nucleotide sequence: TGTGCCAGCAGTTTAGGGGGCCCTAACTATGGCTACACCTTC. Encoded protein: CASSLGGPNYGYTF. The full variable domain, in which reference TRBV2 and TRBJ1-2 provide the parts outside the CDR3, is EPEVTQTPSHQVTQMGQEVILRCVPISNHLYFYWYRQILGQKVEFLVSFYNNEISEKSEIFDDQFSVERPDGSNFTLKIRSTKLEDSAMYFCASSLGGPNYGYTFGSGTRLTVV.

This chain links TRBV28 with TRBJ1-2; possible D gene TRBD1, 5 bases. The germline gives CDR1 MDHEN, CDR2 SYDVKM. CDR3 length equals 12 residues. Trimming removed 8 bases at V and 3 bases at J, with 10 bases between. CDR3 nucleotide sequence: TGTGCCAGCTCCCAGGGTGACTATGGCTACACCTTC. Its translation is CASSQGDYGYTF.

CDR3 sequence: CASSATSRPGVEQFF. The CDR3 nucleotides are TGTGCCAGCAGCGCCACTAGCAGGCCCGGCGTTGAGCAGTTCTTC. The chain uses TRBV9 and TRBJ2-1, with D possibly TRBD2 on 6 matching bases. This CDR3 contains 15 residues. Germline CDR1 reads SGDLS; CDR2 reads YYNGEE. Trimming took 3 bases from V and 9 from J, leaving 19 bases between them.

The chain couples TRBV18 to TRBJ2-2; D is possibly TRBD2 (6 bases). V lost 1 base and J 6 bases, leaving 9 bases between the germline ends. Germline V gene lookup returns CDR1 KGHSH and CDR2 LQKENI. This CDR3 has 14 amino acids. The CDR3 protein is CASSPLEGSGELFF. DNA for the CDR3: TGTGCCAGCTCACCACTGGAGGGCTCCGGGGAGCTGTTTTTT.

This rearrangement joins TRBV29-1 to TRBJ2-3; D uncertain. V shed 5 bases and J shed 0 bases, with 9 bases lying between them. The length of the CDR3 is 13 residues. Looked up from germline, CDR1 is SQVTM and CDR2 is ANQGSEA. CDR3 bases: TGCAGCGTTTATCTCTCTAGCACAGATACGCAGTATTTT. Amino acid sequence: CSVYLSSTDTQYF.

The chain combines TRBV7-6 with TRBJ2-1, with D maybe TRBD1 (6 bases). V was cut by 5 bases and J by 6 bases, with 14 bases left in between. The CDR3 has 14 residues. The germline CDR1 and CDR2 sequences are SGHVS and FNYEAQ. The CDR3 loop reads CASSGRGTINEQFF. DNA for the CDR3: TGTGCCAGCAGCGGTAGAGGGACAATCAATGAGCAGTTCTTC. The variable domain in full, with the rest retrieved from reference TRBV7-6 and TRBJ2-1, is GAGVSQSPRYKVTKRGQDVALRCDPISGHVSLYWYRQALGQGPEFLTYFNYEAQQDKSGLPNDRFSAERPEGSISTLTIQRTEQRDSAMYRCASSGRGTINEQFFGPGTRLTVL.

J is TRBJ2-3 and V is TRBV9; 10 positions match TRBD2. Germline-derived CDR1 and CDR2 are SGDLS and YYNGEE. The J segment lost 4 bases and the V segment lost 2 bases, leaving 7 bases of the junction unmatched. The CDR3 has 16 amino acids. The CDR3 spells CASSVRASGGADTQYF. CDR3 nucleotides: TGTGCCAGCAGCGTGAGAGCTAGCGGGGGCGCAGATACGCAGTATTTT.

The genes are TRBV5-1 and TRBJ1-3; perhaps TRBD1 as D (5 bases). V was cut by 0 bases and J by 3 bases, with 10 bases left in between. Germline V gene sequence: CDR1 SGHRS, CDR2 YFSETQ. This CDR3 spans 15 amino acids. Written as DNA, the CDR3 is TGCGCCAGCAGCTTGGGCCAGGGAGGTGGAAACACCATATATTTT. This gives the protein CASSLGQGGGNTIYF.

This sequence joins TRBV28 and TRBJ2-1; 7 positions match TRBD2. The CDR3 length is 14 residues. V gave up 5 bases and J gave up 10 bases; unmatched junction bases: 11. Germline CDR1 and CDR2: MDHEN and SYDVKM. The chain's CDR3 is CASSRTRINVEQFF. The DNA for the CDR3 is TGTGCCAGCAGTCGGACTAGGATCAATGTGGAGCAGTTCTTC.